The 15 T cell receptor beta chains listed next were all sequenced from one sample in a study of OX40 agonist ivuxolimab in advanced cancers. Profiled with immunoSEQ multiplex PCR; TCRdb holds only in-frame clones, not every one. Of fewer than 90,000 clones listed, roughly 80% were seen once; the top ten hold over 0.95%. The sample in question was CD4+ or CD8+ T cells sorted from blood, obtained in a trial of the OX40 agonist ivuxolimab. The source is an adult with an advanced solid tumor such as melanoma, head and neck, liver or kidney cancer.

The chain has TRBV14 and TRBJ2-1; TRBD2 agrees at 7 bases. The V and J ends lost 2 bases and 0 bases, in that order; junction bases with no gene match: 7. The CDR3 contains 17 residues. Germline V CDR1 and CDR2: SGHDN, FVKESK. The CDR3 DNA sequence: TGTGCCAGCAGCCAACAAGCGGGGCAGAGCTCCTACAATGAGCAGTTCTTC. Amino acids: CASSQQAGQSSYNEQFF. Filled out from reference TRBV14 and TRBJ2-1, the complete variable domain reads EAGVTQFPSHSVIEKGQTVTLRCDPISGHDNLYWYRRVMGKEIKFLLHFVKESKQDESGMPNNRFLAERTGGTYSTLKVQPAELEDSGVYFCASSQQAGQSSYNEQFFGPGTRLTVL.

As for this clone: At the DNA level, this CDR3 is encoded by other sequences in the same sample as well. This chain uses TRBV7-2 with TRBJ1-2; TRBD1 agrees at 8 bases. Trimming took 4 bases from V and 5 from J; bases not matched to a gene: 15. CDR1 and CDR2 (germline): SGHTA, FQGNSA. This CDR3 comprises 17 residues. CDR3 in amino acids: CASSSAGQAGGTYGYTF. For the CDR3, the DNA is TGTGCCAGCAGCTCGGCGGGACAGGCAGGGGGGACGTATGGCTACACCTTC.

This chain uses TRBV6-4 with TRBJ2-7; D remains ambiguous. Trimming took 10 bases from V and 0 from J, leaving 13 bases between them. Per germline, CDR1 MRHNA and CDR2 SNTAGT. This CDR3 is 13 amino acids long. The CDR3 sequence: CATFLWSSYEQYF. The DNA for the CDR3 is TGTGCCACTTTCTTGTGGAGCTCCTACGAGCAGTACTTC.

The V call is TRBV7-7, the J call TRBJ2-3; no firm D call. CDR1 is SSHAT, CDR2 FNYEAQ, per germline (reference sequence). The CDR3 has 13 amino acids. Trimming removed 2 bases from V and 6 bases from J, with 9 bases in between. The CDR3 nucleotides are TGTGCCAGCAGCTTAAGATTACCCGATACGCAGTATTTT. It is translated as CASSLRLPDTQYF.

The chain links TRBV6-1 to TRBJ1-2, with D possibly matching TRBD1 (5 bases). The length of the CDR3 is 13 residues. Deletions cut 10 bases from V and 0 bases from J, with 12 bases between. Looked up from germline, CDR1 is MNHNS and CDR2 is SASEGT. CDR3 nucleotides: TGTGCCATCGATTCAGGGTCTAACTATGGCTACACCTTC. This translates into CAIDSGSNYGYTF.

About this clone: Here the CDR3 omits its conserved ending phenylalanine or tryptophan, so a read error is the likely source. The chain carries TRBV10-3 and TRBJ1-1; D possibly corresponds to TRBD1 (6 bases). Germline V CDR1 and CDR2: ENHRY, SYGVKD. Between the trimmed V and J ends, which lost 10 bases and 2 bases, there was a span of 11 bases. This CDR3 contains 12 residues. The CDR3 nucleotides are TGTGCCACCTCGGACAGAAACACTGAAGCTTTCCTT. Encoded protein: CATSDRNTEAFL.

This chain uses TRBV6-5 with TRBJ1-2; D ambiguous. Looked up from germline, CDR1 is MNHEY and CDR2 is SVGAGI. V lost 5 bases to trimming and J lost 8 bases, with 9 bases between them. This CDR3 is built from 11 residues. The CDR3 protein is CASSPGWGYTF. In nucleotides, the CDR3 is TGTGCCAGCAGTCCTGGGTGGGGCTACACCTTC.

The chain employs TRBV10-1 and TRBJ1-5; D call uncertain. The CDR3 runs to 14 residues. Germline loops: CDR1 WNHNN, CDR2 SYGVQD (reference sequence). Trimming shortened V by 5 bases and J by 0 bases, and 8 bases separated the two germline ends. The CDR3, as DNA: TGCGCCAGCAGTCCCGGGAGTAGCAATCAGCCCCAGCATTTT. This gives the protein CASSPGSSNQPQHF.

The chain recombines TRBV6-1 with TRBJ2-5, with 9 bases that match TRBD1. The CDR3 spans 11 residues. Germline values: CDR1 MNHNS, CDR2 SASEGT. V lost 5 bases to trimming and J lost 13 bases; unmatched junction nucleotides: 5. The CDR3 loop is CASSYRDRAYF. The CDR3 DNA is TGTGCCAGCAGTTACCGGGACAGGGCGTACTTC.

The chain carries TRBV7-9 and TRBJ2-1; D is undetermined. Germline V gene sequence: CDR1 SEHNR, CDR2 FQNEAQ (reference sequence). The CDR3 length is 15 residues. V was clipped by 5 bases and J by 0 bases, with 11 bases between them. The CDR3 spells CASSPYISSYNEQFF. The CDR3 DNA is TGTGCCAGCAGCCCATACATAAGCTCCTACAATGAGCAGTTCTTC.

On this clone: One junction end does not reproduce the germline sequence, and a read error may be involved. The rearrangement uses TRBV7-2 and TRBJ2-1; possible D gene TRBD2, 6 bases. There are 16 residues in the CDR3. Per the germline V gene, CDR1 is SGHTA and CDR2 is FQGNSA. In DNA form, the CDR3 reads TGTGCCAGCAGCCAAGGTGGGACTTCCCCTTACACTGAGCAGTTCTTC. Protein sequence: CASSQGGTSPYTEQFF.

The chain is built from TRBV4-1 and TRBJ2-7, with 8 bases matching TRBD2. Trimming took 1 base from V and 4 from J; bases not matched to a gene: 15. The V gene's germline CDR1 is MGHRA and CDR2 YSYEKL. The CDR3 spans 18 residues. Here the CDR3 reads CASSQGLAGPILLYEQYF. The CDR3 nucleotides read TGCGCCAGCAGCCAAGGTTTAGCGGGACCAATACTCTTATACGAGCAGTACTTC.

The chain couples TRBV18 to TRBJ1-2; D is unresolved. Germline lookup yields CDR1 KGHSH and CDR2 LQKENI. The CDR3 extends over 14 amino acids. The V end was cut by 3 bases, the J end by 2 bases, with 10 bases between. The CDR3 sequence is CASSPLATNYGYTF. In DNA, the CDR3 is TGTGCCAGCTCACCTTTAGCGACCAACTATGGCTACACCTTC.

The CDR3 nucleotides are TGTGCCAGCACTAGCGGGGGGGCGGGAGCCAAAAACATTCAGTACTTC. This codes for CASTSGGAGAKNIQYF. V gene TRBV27 combines with J gene TRBJ2-4, with 12 bases identical to TRBD2. The V and J ends lost 7 bases and 0 bases, in that order; junction bases with no gene match: 4. Germline assignment: CDR1 MNHEY and CDR2 SMNVEV (reference sequence). The CDR3 contains 16 residues.

The rearrangement links TRBV19 to TRBJ2-2; unclear D gene. The CDR3 runs to 15 residues. In germline, CDR1 is LNHDA, CDR2 SQIVND (reference sequence). V lost 6 bases to trimming and J lost 0 bases, with 11 bases between them. CDR3: CASSLRATNTGELFF. Written as DNA, the CDR3 is TGTGCCAGTAGCCTTAGGGCGACGAACACCGGGGAGCTGTTTTTT.